This TCR beta chain is drawn from a study of spatial heterogeneity in lung cancer. Broader study findings: Expanded alpha and beta TCR counts within tumors tracked tumor mutation counts.

Indicated time point: sample taken at primary tumor resection. TCRdb re-derived calls from the 5' RACE reads in MiXCR, one entry per CDR3 protein. The data show about 11,000 distinct CDR3 sequences, with under 9.5% seen just once and under 25% held by the top ten. This clonotype is medium-sized by share. The antigen is undetermined. This beta chain is a stray sequence in a library constructed for alpha chains; its clone size is not meaningful. The CDR3 is 13 residues long. V gave up 7 bases and J gave up 5 bases, with 14 bases separating them. The chain recombines TRBV12-3 or TRBV12-4 with TRBJ2-5, with D hard to call. The TCR sequence derives from a female donor with early-stage non-small cell lung cancer. The starting material was lung tumor tissue, obtained at surgery. This chain's CDR3 is CASTGLSGETQYF. DNA of the CDR3: TGTGCCAGCACGGGTTTGTCCGGGGAGACCCAGTACTTC.